These T cell receptor beta chains were read from a single sample in a study of metastatic and nonmetastatic thyroid tumors. TCRdb re-processed the PCR reads through MiXCR. The table shows around 20,000 clones, with approximately 22% occurring only once. Sequencing used adjacent normal tissue. The receptors stem from a female donor with papillary thyroid cancer or a benign thyroid nodule (not recorded which). Some clones in this sample may be carry-over from other donors' samples. CDR3s include the opening cysteine and the closing phenylalanine or tryptophan.

CDR3 protein	V gene	J gene
CASSPPTGGTGSPLHF	TRBV6-2/TRBV6-3	TRBJ1-6
CASSRGGPATNEKLFF	TRBV18	TRBJ1-4
CASSLRHEAFF	TRBV7-9	TRBJ1-1
CASSAGHNSYNEQFF	TRBV6-4	TRBJ2-1
CASSPGYRTEAFF	TRBV7-6	TRBJ1-1
CASSFAVRGSGNTIYF	TRBV12-3/TRBV12-4	TRBJ1-3
CATPTPAGGSYNEQFF	TRBV24-1	TRBJ2-1
CSASPPRTGLGFF	TRBV20-1	TRBJ2-4
CSARGQGDYEQYF	TRBV20-1	TRBJ2-7
CASSFSGTSGSNEQFF	TRBV27	TRBJ2-1
CASTQGNEQYF	TRBV5-5	TRBJ2-7
CAWRSTSYEQYF	TRBV30	TRBJ2-7
CASSPGQGVYEQYF	TRBV6-1	TRBJ2-7
CATTRRGPNTEAFF	TRBV19	TRBJ1-1
CASSESTTEAFF	TRBV10-1	TRBJ1-1
CASSQVLEANTEAFF	TRBV4-3	TRBJ1-1
CASRKDVTSTDTQYF	TRBV28	TRBJ2-3
CASSSQGAVTEAFF	TRBV7-8	TRBJ1-1
CSASPPARGSWANVLTF	TRBV20-1	TRBJ2-6
CASSQQGGTDTQYF	TRBV6-4	TRBJ2-3
CASSLEREGGSEQYF	TRBV4-3	TRBJ2-7
CASSQVTGGGSDTQYF	TRBV4-2	TRBJ2-3
CASSLTLGWNTIYF	TRBV28	TRBJ1-3
CASSERQGAGDQPQHF	TRBV2	TRBJ1-5
CASGGGLSNQPQHF	TRBV7-2	TRBJ1-5
CATRAYTEAFF	TRBV27	TRBJ1-1
CSETAGGAGGYTF	TRBV20-1	TRBJ1-2
CASSPRDTSGNTIYF	TRBV18	TRBJ1-3
CASSPLGLAGDGEQYF	TRBV14	TRBJ2-7
CASSGSGSTDTQYF	TRBV2	TRBJ2-3
CASSVLYGTTNGYTF	TRBV25-1	TRBJ1-2
CATELARTEHSYEQYF	TRBV11-2	TRBJ2-7
CAISGGRGGVNTEAFF	TRBV10-3	TRBJ1-1
CAITQGTSDGYTF	TRBV10-3	TRBJ1-2
CASSPLGASNYGYTF	TRBV28	TRBJ1-2
CASSPSPYSNYNQPQHF	TRBV6-1	TRBJ1-5
CASSRTRRGIGGYTF	TRBV28	TRBJ1-2
CASSSGTVTSYEQYF	TRBV6-1	TRBJ2-7
CASSLASGAGGELFF	TRBV7-2	TRBJ2-2
CATSVGDQPQHF	TRBV24-1	TRBJ1-5
CASSPGGPLREKLFF	TRBV7-9	TRBJ1-4